This T cell receptor (beta chain) was obtained from a study of Graves' ophthalmopathy and Graves' hyperthyroidism. General study results and limits: At just under 71% sensitivity and approximately 72% specificity, the model predicted progression of the ophthalmopathy.

The length of the CDR3 is 14 residues. Beta-chain TCR CDR3 regions were amplified from RNA transcripts. RT-PCR was first run with HTBI primers, then multiplex PCR in a second round. TCRdb ran MiXCR on the multiplex PCR reads and lists one entry per CDR3 protein. This sample yields 200,000 to 250,000 distinct CDR3 sequences, of which around a fifth are seen a single time; roughly 42% belongs to the top ten. This clonotype was seen ten or more times. Its antigen remains unknown. The junction departs from the called germline gene at one end, perhaps through a read error. The rearrangement links TRBV12-3 or TRBV12-4 to TRBJ2-7; D unresolved. The sequence came from a woman aged 45-60 years with Graves' ophthalmopathy. The specimen was peripheral blood. The CDR3 DNA follows: TGTGCCAGCAGTTTCTTAAGCGTCCCCTACGGGCAGTACTTC. This gives the protein CASSFLSVPYGQYF.